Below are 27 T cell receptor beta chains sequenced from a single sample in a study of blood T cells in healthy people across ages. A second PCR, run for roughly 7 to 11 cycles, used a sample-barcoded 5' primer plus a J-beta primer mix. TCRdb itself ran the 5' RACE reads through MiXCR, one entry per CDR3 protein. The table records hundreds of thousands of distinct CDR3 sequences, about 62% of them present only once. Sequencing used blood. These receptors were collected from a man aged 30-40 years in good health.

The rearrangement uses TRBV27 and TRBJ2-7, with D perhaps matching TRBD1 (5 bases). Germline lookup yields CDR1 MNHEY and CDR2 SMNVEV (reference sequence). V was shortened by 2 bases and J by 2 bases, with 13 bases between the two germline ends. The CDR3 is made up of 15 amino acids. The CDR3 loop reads CASSLEFSRAYEQYF. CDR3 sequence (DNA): TGTGCCAGCAGTTTAGAATTCAGCAGGGCCTACGAGCAGTACTTC.

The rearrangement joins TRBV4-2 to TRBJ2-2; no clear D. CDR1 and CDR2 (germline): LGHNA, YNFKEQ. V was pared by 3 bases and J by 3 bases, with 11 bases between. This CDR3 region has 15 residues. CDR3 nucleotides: TGTGCCAGCAGCCAGGGAACGGTAGACACCGGGGAGCTGTTTTTT. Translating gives CASSQGTVDTGELFF.

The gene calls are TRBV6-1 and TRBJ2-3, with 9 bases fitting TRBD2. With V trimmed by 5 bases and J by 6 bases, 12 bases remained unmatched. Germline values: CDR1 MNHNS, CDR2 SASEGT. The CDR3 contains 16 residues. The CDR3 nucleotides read TGTGCCAGCAGTCAACGCGCTAGCGGGATGGGGGATACGCAGTATTTT. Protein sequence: CASSQRASGMGDTQYF.

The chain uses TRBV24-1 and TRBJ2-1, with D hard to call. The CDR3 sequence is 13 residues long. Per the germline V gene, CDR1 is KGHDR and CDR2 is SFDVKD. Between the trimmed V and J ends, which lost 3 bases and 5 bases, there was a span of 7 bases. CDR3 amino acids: CATSDPQNNEQFF. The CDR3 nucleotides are TGTGCCACCAGTGATCCACAGAACAATGAGCAGTTCTTC.

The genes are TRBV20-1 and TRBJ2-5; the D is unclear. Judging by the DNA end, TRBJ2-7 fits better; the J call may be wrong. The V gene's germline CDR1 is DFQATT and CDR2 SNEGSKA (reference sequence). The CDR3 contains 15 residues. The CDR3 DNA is TGCAGTGCTTCCTCGGACCTTCGCCAGATCTACGAGCAGTACTTC. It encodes CSASSDLRQIYEQYF.

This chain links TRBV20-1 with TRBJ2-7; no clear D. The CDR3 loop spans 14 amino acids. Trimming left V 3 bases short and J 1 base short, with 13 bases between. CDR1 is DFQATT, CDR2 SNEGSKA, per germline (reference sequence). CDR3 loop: CSASLVGLSYEQYF. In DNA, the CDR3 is TGCAGTGCTAGCCTGGTGGGGTTATCCTACGAGCAGTACTTC.

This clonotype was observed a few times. The DNA of the CDR3 is TGTGCCAGCAGTCGGACAGGGGGAGGCCGCGAGCAGTACTTC. Translation gives CASSRTGGGREQYF. The chain couples TRBV6-2 or TRBV6-3 to TRBJ2-7; 10 positions match TRBD1. The CDR3 contains 14 residues. J gave up 6 bases and V 5 bases, and 7 bases lay outside the gene matches. Looked up from germline, CDR1 is MNHEY and CDR2 is SVGEGT.

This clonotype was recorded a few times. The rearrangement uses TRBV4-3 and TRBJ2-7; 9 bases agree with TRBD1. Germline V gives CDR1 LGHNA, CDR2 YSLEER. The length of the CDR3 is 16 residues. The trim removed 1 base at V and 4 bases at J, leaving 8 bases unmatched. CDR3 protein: CASSQALEQGAYEQYF. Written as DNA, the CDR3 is TGCGCCAGCAGCCAAGCTCTCGAACAGGGGGCTTACGAGCAGTACTTC.

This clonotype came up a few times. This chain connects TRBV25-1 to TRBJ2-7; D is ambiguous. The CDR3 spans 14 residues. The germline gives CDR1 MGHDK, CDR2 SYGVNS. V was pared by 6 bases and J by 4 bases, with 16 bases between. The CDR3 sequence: CASSELDGGYEQYF. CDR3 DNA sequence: TGTGCCAGCAGCGAGTTGGACGGCGGTTACGAGCAGTACTTC.

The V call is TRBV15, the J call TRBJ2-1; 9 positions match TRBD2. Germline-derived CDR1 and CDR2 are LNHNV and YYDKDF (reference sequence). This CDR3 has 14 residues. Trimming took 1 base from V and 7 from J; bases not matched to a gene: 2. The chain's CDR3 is CATSRGLAENEQFF. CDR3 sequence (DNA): TGTGCCACCAGCAGAGGACTAGCGGAAAATGAGCAGTTCTTC. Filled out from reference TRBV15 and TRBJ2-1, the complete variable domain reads DAMVIQNPRYQVTQFGKPVTLSCSQTLNHNVMYWYQQKSSQAPKLLFHYYDKDFNNEADTPDNFQSRRPNTSFCFLDIRSPGLGDTAMYLCATSRGLAENEQFFGPGTRLTVL.

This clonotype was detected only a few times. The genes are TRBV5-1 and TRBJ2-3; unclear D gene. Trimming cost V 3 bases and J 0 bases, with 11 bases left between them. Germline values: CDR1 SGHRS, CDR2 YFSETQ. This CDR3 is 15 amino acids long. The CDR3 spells CASSSRGASTDTQYF. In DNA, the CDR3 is TGCGCCAGCAGCTCTCGCGGAGCTAGCACAGATACGCAGTATTTT.

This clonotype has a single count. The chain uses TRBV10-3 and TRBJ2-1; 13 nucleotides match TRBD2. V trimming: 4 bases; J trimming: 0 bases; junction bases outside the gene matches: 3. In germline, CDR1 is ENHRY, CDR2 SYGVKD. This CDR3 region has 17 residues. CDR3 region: CAISGGTSGNSYNEQFF. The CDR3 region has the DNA TGTGCCATCAGTGGGGGGACTAGCGGGAACTCCTACAATGAGCAGTTCTTC.

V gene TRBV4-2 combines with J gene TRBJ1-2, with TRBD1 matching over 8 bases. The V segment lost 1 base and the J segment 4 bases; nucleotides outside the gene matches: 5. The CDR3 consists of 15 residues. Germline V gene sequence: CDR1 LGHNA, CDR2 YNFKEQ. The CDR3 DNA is TGTGCCAGCAGCCAAGGGACAGGGTTTGGCTATGGCTACACCTTC. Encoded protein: CASSQGTGFGYGYTF.

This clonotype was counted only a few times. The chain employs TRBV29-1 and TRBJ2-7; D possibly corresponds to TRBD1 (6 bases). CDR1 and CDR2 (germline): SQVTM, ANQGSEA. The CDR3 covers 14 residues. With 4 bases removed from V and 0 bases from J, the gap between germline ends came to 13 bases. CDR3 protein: CSVAGTRDSYEQYF. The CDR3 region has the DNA TGCAGCGTTGCCGGGACACGAGACTCCTACGAGCAGTACTTC.

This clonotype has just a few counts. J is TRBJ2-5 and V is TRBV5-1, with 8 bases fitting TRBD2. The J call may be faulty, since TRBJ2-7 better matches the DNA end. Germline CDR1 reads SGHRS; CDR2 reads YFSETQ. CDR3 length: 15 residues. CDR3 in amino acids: CASSSLSGTTYEQYF. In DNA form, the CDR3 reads TGCGCCAGCAGCTCCCTTAGCGGGACCACCTACGAGCAGTACTTC.

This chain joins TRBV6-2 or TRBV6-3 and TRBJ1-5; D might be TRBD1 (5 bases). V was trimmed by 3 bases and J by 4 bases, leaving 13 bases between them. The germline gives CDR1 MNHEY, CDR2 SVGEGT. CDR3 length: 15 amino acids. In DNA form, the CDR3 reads TGTGCCAGCAGTTATTCGGGACTTCGGAATCAGCCCCAGCATTTT. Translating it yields CASSYSGLRNQPQHF.

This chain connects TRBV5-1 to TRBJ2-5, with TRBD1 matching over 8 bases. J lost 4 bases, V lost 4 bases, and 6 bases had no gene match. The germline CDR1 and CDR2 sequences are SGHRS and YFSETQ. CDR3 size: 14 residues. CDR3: CASSAGQEGETQYF. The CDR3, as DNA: TGCGCCAGCAGCGCGGGACAGGAGGGAGAGACCCAGTACTTC.

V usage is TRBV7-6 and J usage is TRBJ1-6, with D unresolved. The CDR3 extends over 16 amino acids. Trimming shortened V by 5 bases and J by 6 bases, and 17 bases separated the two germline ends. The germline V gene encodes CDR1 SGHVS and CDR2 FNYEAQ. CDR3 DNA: TGTGCCAGCAGCCCCTCAGTAAGGACTGCTAATTCACCCCTCCACTTT. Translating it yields CASSPSVRTANSPLHF.

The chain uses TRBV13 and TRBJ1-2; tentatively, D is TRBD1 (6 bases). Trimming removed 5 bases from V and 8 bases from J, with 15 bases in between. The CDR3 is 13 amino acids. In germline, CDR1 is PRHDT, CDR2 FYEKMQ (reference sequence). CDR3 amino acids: CASSGHRVWGYTF. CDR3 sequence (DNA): TGTGCCAGCAGCGGTCACAGGGTATGGGGCTACACCTTC. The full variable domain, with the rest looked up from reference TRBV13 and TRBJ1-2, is AAGVIQSPRHLIKEKRETATLKCYPIPRHDTVYWYQQGPGQDPQFLISFYEKMQSDKGSIPDRFSAQQFSDYHSELNMSSLELGDSALYFCASSGHRVWGYTFGSGTRLTVV.

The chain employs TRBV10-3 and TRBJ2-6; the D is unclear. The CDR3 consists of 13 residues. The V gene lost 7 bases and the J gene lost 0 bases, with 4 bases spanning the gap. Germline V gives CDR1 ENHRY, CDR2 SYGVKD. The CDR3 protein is CAITSSGANVLTF. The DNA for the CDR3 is TGTGCCATCACCAGCTCTGGGGCCAACGTCCTGACTTTC.

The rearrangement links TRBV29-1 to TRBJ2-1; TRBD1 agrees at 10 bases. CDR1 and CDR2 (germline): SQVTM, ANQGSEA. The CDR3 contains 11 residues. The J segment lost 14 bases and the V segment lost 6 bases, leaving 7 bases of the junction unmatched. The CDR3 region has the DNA TGCAGCGTGACCGACAGGGGGCTGGAGTTCTTC. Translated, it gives CSVTDRGLEFF.

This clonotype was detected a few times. Here the CDR3 reads CASSFGGTNEQFF. The CDR3 coding sequence is TGCGCCAGCAGCTTCGGCGGGACTAATGAGCAGTTCTTC. The V call is TRBV5-1, the J call TRBJ2-1, with a tentative D call TRBD2 (6 bases). Trimming left V 2 bases short and J 7 bases short, with 10 bases between. The CDR3 runs 13 residues. The germline CDR1 and CDR2 sequences are SGHRS and YFSETQ. The whole variable domain, remainder taken from reference TRBV5-1 and TRBJ2-1, is KAGVTQTPRYLIKTRGQQVTLSCSPISGHRSVSWYQQTPGQGLQFLFEYFSETQRNKGNFPGRFSGRQFSNSRSEMNVSTLELGDSALYLCASSFGGTNEQFFGPGTRLTVL.

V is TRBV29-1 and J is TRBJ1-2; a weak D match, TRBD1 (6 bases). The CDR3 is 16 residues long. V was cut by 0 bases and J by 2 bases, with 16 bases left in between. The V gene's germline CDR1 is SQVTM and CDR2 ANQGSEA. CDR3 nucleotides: TGCAGCGTTGAAGAATGGGGGGCAGGGACCAACTATGGCTACACCTTC. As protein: CSVEEWGAGTNYGYTF.

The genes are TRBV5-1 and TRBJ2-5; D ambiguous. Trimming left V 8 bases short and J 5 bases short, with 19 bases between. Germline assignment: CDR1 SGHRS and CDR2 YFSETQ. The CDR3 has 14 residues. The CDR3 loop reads CASVRPREGETQYF. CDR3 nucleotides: TGCGCCAGTGTACGGCCAAGGGAAGGGGAGACCCAGTACTTC. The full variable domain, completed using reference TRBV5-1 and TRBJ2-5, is KAGVTQTPRYLIKTRGQQVTLSCSPISGHRSVSWYQQTPGQGLQFLFEYFSETQRNKGNFPGRFSGRQFSNSRSEMNVSTLELGDSALYLCASVRPREGETQYFGPGTRLLVL.

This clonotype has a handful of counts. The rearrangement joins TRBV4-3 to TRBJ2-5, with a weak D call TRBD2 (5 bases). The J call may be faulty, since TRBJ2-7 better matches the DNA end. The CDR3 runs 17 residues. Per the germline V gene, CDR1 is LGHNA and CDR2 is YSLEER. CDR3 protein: CASSQDLSGNGWDEQYF. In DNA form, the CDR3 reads TGCGCCAGCAGCCAAGATCTAAGCGGTAACGGCTGGGACGAGCAGTACTTC.

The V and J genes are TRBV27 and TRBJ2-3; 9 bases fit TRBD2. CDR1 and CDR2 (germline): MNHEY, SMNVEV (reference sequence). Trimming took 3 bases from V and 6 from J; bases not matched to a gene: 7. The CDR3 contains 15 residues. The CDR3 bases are TGTGCCAGCAGTTTTAGCGGGGGTAGTTTGGATACGCAGTATTTT. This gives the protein CASSFSGGSLDTQYF.

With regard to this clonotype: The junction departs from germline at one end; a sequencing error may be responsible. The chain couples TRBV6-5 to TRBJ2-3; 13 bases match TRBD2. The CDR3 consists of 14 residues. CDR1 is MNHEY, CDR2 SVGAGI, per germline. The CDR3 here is CASRLAGGMDTRYF. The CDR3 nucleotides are TGTGCCAGCAGACTAGCGGGGGGGATGGATACGCGGTATTTT.